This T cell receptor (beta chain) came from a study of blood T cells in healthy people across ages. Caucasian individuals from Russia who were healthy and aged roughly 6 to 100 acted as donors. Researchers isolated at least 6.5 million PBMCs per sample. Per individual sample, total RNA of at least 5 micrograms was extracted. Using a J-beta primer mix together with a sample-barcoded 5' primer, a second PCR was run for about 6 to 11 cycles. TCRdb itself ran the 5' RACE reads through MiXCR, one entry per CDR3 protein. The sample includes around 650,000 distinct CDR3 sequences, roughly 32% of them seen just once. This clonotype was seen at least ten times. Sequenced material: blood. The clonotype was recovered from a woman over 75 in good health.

CDR3 loop: CASSQTRVGDYEQYF. The CDR3, as DNA: TGTGCCAGCAGCCAGACGAGGGTCGGAGACTACGAGCAGTACTTC. The chain has TRBV7-9 and TRBJ2-7, with D tentatively TRBD2 (5 bases). The germline V gene has CDR1 SEHNR and CDR2 FQNEAQ (reference sequence). The V end was cut by 5 bases, the J end by 3 bases, with 17 bases between. The CDR3 consists of 15 residues.